The rows below give T cell receptor beta chains drawn from one sample of a study of PD-1 blockade in classical Hodgkin lymphoma. Assay used: immunoSEQ multiplex PCR; TCRdb lists only in-frame clones, some missing. The table lists approximately 16,000 clones, about nine tenths of them singletons. The sample consisted of CD8+ T cells from blood, taken before the fourth cycle of nivolumab. These receptors came from a human donor with classical Hodgkin lymphoma. CDR3s include the opening cysteine and the closing phenylalanine or tryptophan. The D gene is left open where the match is weak. The size field is filled for only some rows; it gives once, few, many or a size class.

d_call,j_call,v_call,clone_size,cdr3_aa
-,TRBJ2-5,TRBV7-9,-,CASSLGVRLGPLRGTQYF
TRBD1,TRBJ2-5,TRBV30,-,CAWTSDRGRFETQYF
-,TRBJ2-1,TRBV19,-,CASSMGARGRYNEQFF
-,TRBJ2-1,TRBV27,-,CASSLAGPSYNEQFF
TRBD1,TRBJ2-7,TRBV27,-,CASRQGRIYEQYF
-,TRBJ1-5,TRBV13,few,CASSSGTANQPQHF
-,TRBJ2-1,TRBV7-9,-,CASSLVARINEQFF
TRBD2,TRBJ2-7,TRBV2,-,CASSGLAERSGGYEQYF
-,TRBJ1-1,TRBV7-6,-,CASSPTYTGEAFF
-,TRBJ2-2,TRBV4-1,-,CASSQSGGTGELFF
-,TRBJ2-5,TRBV2,-,CASSVDIQETQYF
TRBD2,TRBJ2-3,TRBV7-9,-,CASNGLAGTSTDTQYF